This T cell receptor beta chain was identified during a study of blood T cell repertoires in COVID-19. Study-wide context: COVID-19 samples from acute and convalescent phases originated in the United States, Italy and Spain.

The CDR3 is 15 residues long. The germline gives CDR1 MRHNA, CDR2 SNTAGT. With V trimmed by 11 bases and J by 0 bases, 9 bases remained unmatched. This table comes from immunoSEQ multiplex PCR, and its TCRdb copy is limited to in-frame clones, with some not included. The sample holds around 200,000 clones; approximately 86% are singletons and the top ten take 2.7%. The chain links TRBV6-4 to TRBJ1-3; TRBD1 matches 8 bases. Sequenced sample: peripheral blood. The receptor comes from a man between 40 and 49 years old with active or convalescent COVID-19. The CDR3 DNA is TGTGCCGAGTCCCGGGACAGGAGCTCTGGAAACACCATATATTTT. Translating gives CAESRDRSSGNTIYF.